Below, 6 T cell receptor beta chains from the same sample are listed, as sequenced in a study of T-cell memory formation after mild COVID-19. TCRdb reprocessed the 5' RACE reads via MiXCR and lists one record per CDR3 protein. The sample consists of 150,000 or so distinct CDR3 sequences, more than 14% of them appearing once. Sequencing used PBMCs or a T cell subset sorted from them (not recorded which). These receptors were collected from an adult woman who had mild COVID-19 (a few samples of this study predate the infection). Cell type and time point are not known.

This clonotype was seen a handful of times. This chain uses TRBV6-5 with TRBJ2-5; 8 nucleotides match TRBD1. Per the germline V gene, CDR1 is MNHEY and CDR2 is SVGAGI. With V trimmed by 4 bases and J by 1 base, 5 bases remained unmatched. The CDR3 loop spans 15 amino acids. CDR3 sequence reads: CASSFSDRVQETQYF. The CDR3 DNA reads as TGTGCCAGCAGTTTTTCGGACAGGGTCCAAGAGACCCAGTACTTC.

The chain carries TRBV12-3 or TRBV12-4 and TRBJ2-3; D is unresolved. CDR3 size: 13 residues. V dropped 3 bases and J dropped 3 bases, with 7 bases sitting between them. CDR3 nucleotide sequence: TGTGCCAGCAGTTTTTTTTCTACAGATACGCAGTATTTT. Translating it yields CASSFFSTDTQYF.

The CDR3 bases are TGTGCCAGCAGCTTCGTGCCAGATTCCAAAAACATTCAGTACTTC. Its protein is CASSFVPDSKNIQYF. The chain links TRBV7-9 to TRBJ2-4; D gene ambiguous. This CDR3 spans 15 amino acids. The V and J ends lost 3 bases and 2 bases respectively, with 11 bases between them. Germline lookup yields CDR1 SEHNR and CDR2 FQNEAQ (reference sequence).

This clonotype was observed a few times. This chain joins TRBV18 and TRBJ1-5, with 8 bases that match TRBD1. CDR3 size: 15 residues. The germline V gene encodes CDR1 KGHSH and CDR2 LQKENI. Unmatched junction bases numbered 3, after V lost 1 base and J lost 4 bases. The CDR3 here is CASSPLDRENQPQHF. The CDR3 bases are TGTGCCAGCTCACCACTGGACAGGGAAAATCAGCCCCAGCATTTT.

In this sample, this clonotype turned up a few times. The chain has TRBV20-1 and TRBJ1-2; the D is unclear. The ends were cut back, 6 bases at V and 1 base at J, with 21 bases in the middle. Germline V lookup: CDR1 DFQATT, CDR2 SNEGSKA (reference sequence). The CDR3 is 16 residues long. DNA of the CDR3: TGCAGTGCCACCAGCGGCCGGAGGAACTTTAACTATGGCTACACCTTC. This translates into CSATSGRRNFNYGYTF.

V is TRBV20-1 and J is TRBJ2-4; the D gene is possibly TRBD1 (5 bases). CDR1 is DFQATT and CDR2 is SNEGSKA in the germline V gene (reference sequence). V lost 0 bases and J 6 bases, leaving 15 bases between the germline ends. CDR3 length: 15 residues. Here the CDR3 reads CSARDTRQCGNIQYF. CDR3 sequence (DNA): TGCAGTGCTAGAGATACGAGACAGTGCGGAAACATTCAGTACTTC.